This T cell receptor (beta chain) was sequenced in a study of blood T cells in healthy people across ages. It was with a sample-barcoded 5' primer and a J-beta primer mix that a second PCR of roughly 7 to 12 cycles was run. TCRdb re-analysed the 5' RACE reads in MiXCR, keeping a single row per CDR3 protein. The data hold 750,000 to 950,000 distinct CDR3 sequences, with around 25% observed a single time. This clonotype was found a few times. Antigen: not known. CDR3 length equals 14 residues. CDR1 and CDR2 from the germline V gene are LGHDT and YNNKEL (reference sequence). Study observations and caveats: Long-lived donors carried more naive CD4+ cells and greater diversity than aged donors.

The same sample was also studied in work on T cells of mothers and their children. That paper states: The study sampled three healthy Caucasian mothers and their six children.

The origin of this receptor is a boy between 10 and 17 years old in good health. The sequencing sample was made of blood. This rearrangement joins TRBV3-1 to TRBJ2-5; 12 bases are shared with TRBD2. Matching the DNA end better, TRBJ2-1 makes the J call doubtful. This chain's CDR3 is CASSSSGGASEQFF. The DNA of the CDR3 is TGTGCCAGCAGCTCTAGCGGGGGGGCCTCTGAGCAGTTCTTC.